A selection of T cell receptor beta chains follows, all from one sample in a study of PD-1 blockade in classical Hodgkin lymphoma. Libraries were prepared by immunoSEQ multiplex PCR; TCRdb keeps only in-frame clonotypes and omits some of them. The data show some 41,000 clones, with around 88% seen just once and 6% to 8% held by the top ten. This sample comprised peripheral blood mononuclear cells (PBMCs), obtained before the second cycle of nivolumab. The receptors come from a human donor with classical Hodgkin lymphoma. The CDR3 runs from the conserved cysteine through the conserved F or W. The D gene is left open where the match is weak.

j_gene: TRBJ2-5
v_gene: TRBV7-9
d_gene: .
CDR3aa: CASSLTPRNQETQYF

j_gene: TRBJ2-1
v_gene: TRBV7-8
d_gene: TRBD2
CDR3aa: CASSLGGGGRAEGEQFF

j_gene: TRBJ2-1
v_gene: TRBV7-6
d_gene: TRBD2
CDR3aa: CASSPIGTSGSNEQFF

j_gene: TRBJ1-5
v_gene: TRBV28
d_gene: TRBD1
CDR3aa: CASSSGQGHQPQHF

j_gene: TRBJ2-6
v_gene: TRBV6-5
d_gene: .
CDR3aa: CASSYPTGSGANVLTF

j_gene: TRBJ2-6
v_gene: TRBV30
d_gene: TRBD2
CDR3aa: CAWMRRLAGASGANVLTF

j_gene: TRBJ2-5
v_gene: TRBV5-1
d_gene: .
CDR3aa: CASSLDTGLETQYF

j_gene: TRBJ1-2
v_gene: TRBV6-5
d_gene: .
CDR3aa: CASSQRRFYGYTF

j_gene: TRBJ2-1
v_gene: TRBV4-2
d_gene: .
CDR3aa: CASSQDPSSSYNEQFF

j_gene: TRBJ2-7
v_gene: TRBV5-6
d_gene: TRBD2
CDR3aa: CASRELAGGSYEQYF

j_gene: TRBJ1-1
v_gene: TRBV11-2
d_gene: .
CDR3aa: CASSIPGWKNTEAFF

j_gene: TRBJ2-7
v_gene: TRBV6-1
d_gene: .
CDR3aa: CASKPTPEQGVWYF

j_gene: TRBJ1-4
v_gene: TRBV18
d_gene: .
CDR3aa: CASSPRQTLSTNEKLFF

j_gene: TRBJ1-1
v_gene: TRBV19
d_gene: TRBD1
CDR3aa: CASSGTGGMNTEAFF

j_gene: TRBJ2-5
v_gene: TRBV30
d_gene: .
CDR3aa: CAWSVMLGTQYF

j_gene: TRBJ2-2
v_gene: TRBV7-3
d_gene: .
CDR3aa: CASSPKNTGELFF

j_gene: TRBJ2-1
v_gene: TRBV10-3
d_gene: TRBD2
CDR3aa: CAISELASGSNNEQFF

j_gene: TRBJ2-3
v_gene: TRBV21-1
d_gene: .
CDR3aa: CASRREGRDTQYF

j_gene: TRBJ2-1
v_gene: TRBV5-4
d_gene: TRBD2
CDR3aa: CASSIPSGMTYNEQFF

j_gene: TRBJ2-2
v_gene: TRBV21-1
d_gene: .
CDR3aa: CASSPVTGQVMKVEVGELFF

j_gene: TRBJ2-6
v_gene: TRBV6-5
d_gene: .
CDR3aa: CASTEFSGANVLTF

j_gene: TRBJ1-1
v_gene: TRBV4-1
d_gene: .
CDR3aa: CASSHLNERGRGNTEAFF

j_gene: TRBJ2-2
v_gene: TRBV21-1
d_gene: .
CDR3aa: CATGRDDGELFF

j_gene: TRBJ2-1
v_gene: TRBV6-5
d_gene: TRBD2
CDR3aa: CASSYSNSGRGYEQFF

j_gene: TRBJ1-2
v_gene: TRBV10-2
d_gene: .
CDR3aa: CASSEWGGYGYTF

j_gene: TRBJ2-7
v_gene: TRBV7-8
d_gene: .
CDR3aa: CASSLQGFAVTFSYEQYF

j_gene: TRBJ1-1
v_gene: TRBV28
d_gene: .
CDR3aa: CASSQSGTLNTEAFF

j_gene: TRBJ2-7
v_gene: TRBV11-2
d_gene: TRBD2
CDR3aa: CASSPGTSGTSYEQYF

j_gene: TRBJ2-3
v_gene: TRBV4-2
d_gene: .
CDR3aa: CASSQDREGGTDTQYF

j_gene: TRBJ2-1
v_gene: TRBV21-1
d_gene: .
CDR3aa: CASSKHGDRDAEGEQFF

j_gene: TRBJ1-2
v_gene: TRBV20-1
d_gene: .
CDR3aa: CSAGDNGYTF

j_gene: TRBJ2-7
v_gene: TRBV2
d_gene: TRBD2
CDR3aa: CASTGEGLAGPYEQYF

j_gene: TRBJ2-3
v_gene: TRBV6-5
d_gene: .
CDR3aa: CASRFTDTQYF

j_gene: TRBJ1-2
v_gene: TRBV27
d_gene: TRBD1
CDR3aa: CASSRPGTGGANYGYTF

j_gene: TRBJ1-1
v_gene: TRBV18
d_gene: .
CDR3aa: CASSPGHTEAFF

j_gene: TRBJ1-1
v_gene: TRBV6-1
d_gene: TRBD1
CDR3aa: CASSATTGVNTEAFF

j_gene: TRBJ2-2
v_gene: TRBV27
d_gene: TRBD1
CDR3aa: CASSFSGTVGAGELFF

j_gene: TRBJ2-1
v_gene: TRBV4-1
d_gene: .
CDR3aa: CASSSPPRSSYNEQFF

j_gene: TRBJ1-6
v_gene: TRBV9
d_gene: TRBD1
CDR3aa: CASSAGGQGNSPLHF

j_gene: TRBJ1-4
v_gene: TRBV7-9
d_gene: .
CDR3aa: CASSLKGAFYEKLFF

j_gene: .
v_gene: TRBV7-9
d_gene: .
CDR3aa: CASGGNREHLYEQYF

j_gene: TRBJ2-7
v_gene: TRBV6-6
d_gene: .
CDR3aa: CASSPHGTPYEQYF

j_gene: TRBJ1-1
v_gene: TRBV7-9
d_gene: .
CDR3aa: CASRIQGSPTEAFF

j_gene: TRBJ1-4
v_gene: TRBV7-8
d_gene: TRBD1
CDR3aa: CASSWGQAVNEKLFF

j_gene: TRBJ2-1
v_gene: TRBV28
d_gene: .
CDR3aa: CASSRLSVTPYNEQFF